This TCR beta chain was obtained from a study of blood T cells in healthy people across ages. This clonotype was counted only a few times. A sample-barcoded 5' primer and a J-beta primer mix were used in a second PCR of roughly 6 to 11 cycles. Via MiXCR, TCRdb re-called the 5' RACE reads, giving one row per CDR3 protein. Here the sample spans some 670,000 distinct CDR3 sequences, 45% to 60% being singletons. Drawing of peripheral blood yielded about 9.8 milliliters from each donor. Each sample yielded at least 6 micrograms of PBMC total RNA. Trimming pared 10 bases from V and 4 bases from J, leaving 16 bases between. The CDR3 spans 13 residues. Germline loops: CDR1 MNHEY, CDR2 SMNVEV (reference sequence).

This TCR was sampled from an elderly woman in good health. The V gene is TRBV27, the J gene TRBJ2-5; maybe TRBD2 (6 bases). Sample: blood. As DNA, the CDR3 is TGTGCCACCCGGCGGGGTTTTGGAGAGACCCAGTACTTC. This translates into CATRRGFGETQYF.